What follows describes a single T cell receptor beta chain. The antigen remains unidentified. Trimming took off 0 bases at V and 0 bases at J, with 9 bases between the two ends. The CDR3 consists of 16 residues. Germline V gene sequence: CDR1 MNHNY, CDR2 SVGAGI (reference sequence). The sample originates from a study of T cell responses to AZD1222 COVID-19 vaccine. Study-wide results and limits: Epitopes outside B.1.351 and B.1.1.7 mutated regions reportedly drew nearly half of spike TCRs. Among vaccine-associated CD4 TCRs, coverage spanned spike, with dominance at 160-218 and 743-854.

Libraries were prepared by immunoSEQ multiplex PCR; TCRdb keeps only in-frame clonotypes and omits some of them. The sample shows about 150,000 clones, about 86% of them seen only once. The sample in question was peripheral blood, obtained 28 days after the second AZD1222 dose. The chain joins TRBV6-6 to TRBJ1-3; no reliable D call. This TCR derives from an adult who received the AZD1222 COVID-19 vaccine. CDR3 DNA: TGTGCCAGCAGTTACTCGGACGAAAGCTCTGGAAACACCATATATTTT. It specifies CASSYSDESSGNTIYF.